The clone carrying this T cell receptor beta chain was found a few times. Its target is unknown. Caucasian individuals from Russia who were healthy and aged roughly 6 to 95 acted as donors. Primers used in a second PCR of about 7 to 12 cycles were a sample-barcoded 5' primer and a J-beta primer mix. TCRdb fed the 5' RACE reads into MiXCR, producing one record per CDR3 protein. The sample includes roughly 1.7 million distinct CDR3 sequences, about 32% of them seen just once. This sample was included in a study of blood T cells in healthy people across ages. This CDR3 has 12 residues. Germline V CDR1 and CDR2: SQVTM, ANQGSEA. With 6 bases removed from V and 4 bases from J, the gap between germline ends came to 10 bases. Broader study findings: Expanded clonotype changes were possibly confounded by unknown donor CMV status. Conclusively comparing naive with antigen-experienced cells was impossible with unsorted PBMCs.

The rearrangement links TRBV29-1 to TRBJ1-5, with D unclear. Sequences were obtained from blood. The origin of this receptor is a woman aged 25 to 39 in good health. The CDR3 loop is CSVGHLNQPQHF. Here the CDR3 DNA reads TGCAGCGTGGGTCACCTGAATCAGCCCCAGCATTTT.